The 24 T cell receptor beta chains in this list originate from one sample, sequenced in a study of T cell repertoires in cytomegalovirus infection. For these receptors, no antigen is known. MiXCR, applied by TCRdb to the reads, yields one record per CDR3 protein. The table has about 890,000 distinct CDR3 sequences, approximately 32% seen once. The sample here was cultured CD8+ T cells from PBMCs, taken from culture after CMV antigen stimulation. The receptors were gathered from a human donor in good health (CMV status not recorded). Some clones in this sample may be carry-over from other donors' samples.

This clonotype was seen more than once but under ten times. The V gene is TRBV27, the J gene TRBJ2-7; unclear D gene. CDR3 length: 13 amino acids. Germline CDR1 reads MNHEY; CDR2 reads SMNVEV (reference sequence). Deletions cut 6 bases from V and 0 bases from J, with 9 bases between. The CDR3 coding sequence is TGTGCCAGCAGGGCCGGGTTCTCCTACGAGCAGTACGTC. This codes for CASRAGFSYEQYV.

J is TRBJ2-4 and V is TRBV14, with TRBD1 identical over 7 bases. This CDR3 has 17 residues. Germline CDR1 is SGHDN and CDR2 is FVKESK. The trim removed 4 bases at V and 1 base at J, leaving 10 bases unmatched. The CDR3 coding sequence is TGTGCCAGCAGCCCGGGACAGCGACCGACGGCCAAAAACATTCAGTACTTC. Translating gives CASSPGQRPTAKNIQYF.

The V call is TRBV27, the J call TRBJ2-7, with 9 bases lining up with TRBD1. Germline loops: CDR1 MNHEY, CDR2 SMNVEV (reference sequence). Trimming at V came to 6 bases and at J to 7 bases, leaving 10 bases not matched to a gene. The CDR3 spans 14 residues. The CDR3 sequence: CASSRGDRGGEQYV. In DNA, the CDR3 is TGTGCCAGCAGCCGAGGAGACAGGGGGGGGGAGCAGTACGTC.

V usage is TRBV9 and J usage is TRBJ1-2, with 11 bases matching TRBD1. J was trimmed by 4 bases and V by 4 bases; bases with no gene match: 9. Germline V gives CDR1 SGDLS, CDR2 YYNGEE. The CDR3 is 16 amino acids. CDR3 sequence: CASSTGQGVSGYGYTF. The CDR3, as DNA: TGTGCCAGCAGCACGGGACAGGGGGTTAGTGGCTATGGCTACACCTTC.

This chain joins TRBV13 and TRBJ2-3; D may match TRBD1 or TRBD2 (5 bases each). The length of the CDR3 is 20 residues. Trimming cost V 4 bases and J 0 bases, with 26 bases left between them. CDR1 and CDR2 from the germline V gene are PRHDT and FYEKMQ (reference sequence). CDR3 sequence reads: CASSSSAGTPVPSSTDTQYF. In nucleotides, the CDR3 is TGTGCCAGCAGCTCAAGCGCCGGGACCCCGGTCCCCTCTAGCACAGATACGCAGTATTTT.

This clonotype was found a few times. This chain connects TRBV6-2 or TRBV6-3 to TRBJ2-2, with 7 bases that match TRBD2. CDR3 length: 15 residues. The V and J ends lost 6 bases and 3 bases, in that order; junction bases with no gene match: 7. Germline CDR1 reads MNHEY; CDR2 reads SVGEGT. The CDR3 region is CASSSRDYYTGELFF. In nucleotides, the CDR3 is TGTGCCAGCAGCTCCCGGGACTACTACACCGGGGAGCTGTTTTTT.

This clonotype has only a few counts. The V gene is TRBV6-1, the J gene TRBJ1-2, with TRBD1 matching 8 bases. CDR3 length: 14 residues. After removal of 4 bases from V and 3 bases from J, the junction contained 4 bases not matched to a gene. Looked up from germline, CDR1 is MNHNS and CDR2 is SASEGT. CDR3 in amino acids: CASSATGGYYGYTF. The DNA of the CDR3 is TGTGCCAGCAGTGCTACAGGGGGTTACTATGGCTACACCTTC.

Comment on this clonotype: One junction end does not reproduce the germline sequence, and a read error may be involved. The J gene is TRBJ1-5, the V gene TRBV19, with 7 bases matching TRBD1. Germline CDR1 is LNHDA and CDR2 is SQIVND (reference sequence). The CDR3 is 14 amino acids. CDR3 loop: CASGDSFSNQPQHF. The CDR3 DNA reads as TGTGCCAGTGGGGACAGTTTTAGCAACCAGCCCCAGCATTTT.

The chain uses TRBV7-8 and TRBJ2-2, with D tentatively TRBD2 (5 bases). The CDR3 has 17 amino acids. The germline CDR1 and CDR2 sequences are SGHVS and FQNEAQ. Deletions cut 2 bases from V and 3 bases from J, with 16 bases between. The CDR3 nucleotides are TGTGCCAGCAGCTTACCAGGTCGGGGAGAGGACACCGGGGAGCTGTTTTTT. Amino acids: CASSLPGRGEDTGELFF. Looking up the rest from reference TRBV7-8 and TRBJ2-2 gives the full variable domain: GAGVSQSPRYKVAKRGQDVALRCDPISGHVSLFWYQQALGQGPEFLTYFQNEAQLDKSGLPSDRFFAERPEGSVSTLKIQRTQQEDSAVYLCASSLPGRGEDTGELFFGEGSRLTVL.

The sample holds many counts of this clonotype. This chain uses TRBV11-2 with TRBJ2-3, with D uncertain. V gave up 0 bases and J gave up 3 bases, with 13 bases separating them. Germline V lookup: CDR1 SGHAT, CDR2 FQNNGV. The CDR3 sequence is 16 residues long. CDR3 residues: CASSLEAGLGTDTQYF. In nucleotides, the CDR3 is TGTGCCAGCAGCTTAGAGGCAGGCCTGGGGACAGATACGCAGTATTTT.

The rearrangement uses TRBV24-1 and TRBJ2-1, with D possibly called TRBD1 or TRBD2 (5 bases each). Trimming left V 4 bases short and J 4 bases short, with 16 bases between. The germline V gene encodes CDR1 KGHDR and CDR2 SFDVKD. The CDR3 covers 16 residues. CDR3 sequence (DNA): TGTGCCACCAGTGACCTCCCGAGGGGATCGTACAATGAGCAGTTCTTC. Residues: CATSDLPRGSYNEQFF.

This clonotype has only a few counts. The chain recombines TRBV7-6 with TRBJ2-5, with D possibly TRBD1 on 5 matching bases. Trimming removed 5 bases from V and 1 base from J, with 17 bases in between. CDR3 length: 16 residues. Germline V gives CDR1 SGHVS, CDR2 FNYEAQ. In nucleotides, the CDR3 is TGTGCCAGCAGCCCCCTCCAAGGGGCCAGCCAAGAGACCCAGTACTTC. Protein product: CASSPLQGASQETQYF.

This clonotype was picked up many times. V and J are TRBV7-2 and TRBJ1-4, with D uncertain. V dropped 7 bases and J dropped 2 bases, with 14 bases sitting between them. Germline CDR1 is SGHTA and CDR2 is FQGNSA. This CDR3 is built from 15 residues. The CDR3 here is CASTEPGLTNEKLFF. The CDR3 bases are TGTGCCAGCACGGAGCCGGGGTTGACTAATGAAAAACTGTTTTTT.

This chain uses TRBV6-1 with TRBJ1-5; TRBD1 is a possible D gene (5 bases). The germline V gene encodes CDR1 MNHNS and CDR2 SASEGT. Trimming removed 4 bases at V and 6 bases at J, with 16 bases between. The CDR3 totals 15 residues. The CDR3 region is CASSVWDASGQPQHF. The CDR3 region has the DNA TGTGCCAGCAGTGTCTGGGACGCAAGCGGTCAGCCCCAGCATTTT.

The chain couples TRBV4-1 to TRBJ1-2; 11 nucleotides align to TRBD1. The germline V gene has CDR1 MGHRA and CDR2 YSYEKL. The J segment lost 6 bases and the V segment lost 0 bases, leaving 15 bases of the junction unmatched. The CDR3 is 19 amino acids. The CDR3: CASSQDGSRPGQGVNGYTF. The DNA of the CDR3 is TGCGCCAGCAGCCAAGATGGAAGCCGGCCGGGACAGGGGGTCAATGGCTACACCTTC.

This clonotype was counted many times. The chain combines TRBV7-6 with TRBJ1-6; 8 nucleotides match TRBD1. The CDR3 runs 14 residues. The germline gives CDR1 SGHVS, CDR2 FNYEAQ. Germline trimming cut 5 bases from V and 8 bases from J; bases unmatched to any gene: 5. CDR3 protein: CASSLDRGHSPLHF. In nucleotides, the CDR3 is TGTGCCAGCAGCCTAGACAGGGGCCATTCACCCCTCCACTTT.

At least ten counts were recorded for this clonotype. The CDR3 loop reads CASSLSGGSATSYGYTF. CDR3 sequence (DNA): TGTGCCAGCAGCTTATCGGGCGGATCAGCAACTTCCTATGGCTACACCTTC. This chain links TRBV7-3 with TRBJ1-2, with D hard to call. Deletions cut 2 bases from V and 4 bases from J, with 20 bases between. The CDR3 is made up of 17 amino acids. The V gene's germline CDR1 is SGHTA and CDR2 FQGTGA. Full variable domain (outside the CDR3, taken from reference TRBV7-3 and TRBJ1-2): GAGVSQTPSNKVTEKGKYVELRCDPISGHTALYWYRQSLGQGPEFLIYFQGTGAADDSGLPNDRFFAVRPEGSVSTLKIQRTERGDSAVYLCASSLSGGSATSYGYTFGSGTRLTVV.

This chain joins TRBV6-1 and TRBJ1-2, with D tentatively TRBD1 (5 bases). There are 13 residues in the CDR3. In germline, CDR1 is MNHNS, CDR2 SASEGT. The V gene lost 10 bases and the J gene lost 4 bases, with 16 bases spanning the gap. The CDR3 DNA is TGTGCCATTGAAGTCCCGGGGGGCTATGGCTACACCTTC. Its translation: CAIEVPGGYGYTF.

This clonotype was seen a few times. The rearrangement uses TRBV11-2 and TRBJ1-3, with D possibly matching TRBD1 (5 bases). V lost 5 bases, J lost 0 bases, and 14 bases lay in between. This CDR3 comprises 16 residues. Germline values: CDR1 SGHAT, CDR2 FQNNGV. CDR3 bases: TGTGCCAGCAGCCTTAGTCAGAGGGGCTCTGGAAACACCATATATTTT. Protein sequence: CASSLSQRGSGNTIYF.

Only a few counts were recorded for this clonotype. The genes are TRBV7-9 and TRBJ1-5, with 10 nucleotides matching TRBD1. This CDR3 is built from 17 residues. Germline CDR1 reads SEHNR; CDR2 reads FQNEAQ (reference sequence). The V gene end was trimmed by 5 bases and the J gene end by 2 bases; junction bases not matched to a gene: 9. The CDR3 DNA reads TGTGCCAGCAGCCTCGACAGGGGGCGCGAGGGCAATCAGCCCCAGCATTTT. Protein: CASSLDRGREGNQPQHF.

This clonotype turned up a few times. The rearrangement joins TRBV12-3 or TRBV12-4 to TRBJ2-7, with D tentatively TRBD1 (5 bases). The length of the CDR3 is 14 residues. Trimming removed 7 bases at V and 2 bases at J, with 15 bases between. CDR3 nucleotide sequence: TGTGCCAGCACCGACAGATCATCCACCTACGAGCAGTACTTC. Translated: CASTDRSSTYEQYF.

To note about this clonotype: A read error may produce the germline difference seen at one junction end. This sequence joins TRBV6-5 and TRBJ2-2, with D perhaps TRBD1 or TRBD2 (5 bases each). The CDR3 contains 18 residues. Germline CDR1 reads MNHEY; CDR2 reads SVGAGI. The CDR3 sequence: CASSDSVGMIGATGELFF. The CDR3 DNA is TGTGCCAGCAGTGACTCAGTCGGGATGATTGGGGCCACCGGGGAGCTGTTTTTT.

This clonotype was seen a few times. CDR3 in DNA: TGTGCCAGCAGCCAAGGAGTGACAGAAGAGCAGTACTTC. Protein: CASSQGVTEEQYF. The V gene is TRBV4-2, the J gene TRBJ2-7; D may be TRBD1 (5 bases). Trimming left V 1 base short and J 7 bases short, with 11 bases between. Germline CDR1 LGHNA, CDR2 YNFKEQ. The CDR3 has 13 residues.

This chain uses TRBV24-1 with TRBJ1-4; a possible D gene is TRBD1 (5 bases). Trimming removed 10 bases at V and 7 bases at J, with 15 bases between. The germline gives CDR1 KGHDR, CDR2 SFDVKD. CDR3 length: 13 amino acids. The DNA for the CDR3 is TGTGCCACGGCGGACCCTAGGGGTGAAAAACTGTTTTTT. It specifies CATADPRGEKLFF.